This T cell receptor beta chain was sequenced for a study of control samples from healthy donors and cancer patients. V lost 4 bases to trimming and J lost 1 base; unmatched junction nucleotides: 19. Germline lookup yields CDR1 SGHRS and CDR2 YFSETQ. The CDR3 consists of 19 residues. Sequenced by immunoSEQ multiplex PCR; TCRdb stores in-frame clones only, minus some. The sample yields approximately 150,000 clones, 94% seen once. Sequencing was done on a sample of blood. This clonotype originated in a man aged 35 to 55 in good health. V gene TRBV5-1 combines with J gene TRBJ1-2; 7 bases agree with TRBD1. The CDR3 DNA is TGCGCCAGCAGCCTCCTCCCCGGGACAGTCGACTATTTTAACTATGGCTACACCTTC. Protein: CASSLLPGTVDYFNYGYTF.